The sequence of this T cell receptor beta chain was determined in a study of identifying expanded T cells in peripheral blood. Study results and limitations: Variance in clone template counts between approximately 2-week samples significantly increased with total template count across all healthy donors.

Remarks on this clone: Antigen unknown.

This CDR3 has 14 amino acids. CDR1 is SNHLY, CDR2 FYNNEI, per germline. V was shortened by 6 bases and J by 6 bases, with 14 bases between the two germline ends. The method was immunoSEQ multiplex PCR; TCRdb's version includes in-frame clones alone and lacks a portion of them. The sample has tens of thousands of clones; approximately 85% are singletons. The sequence was obtained from a person aged 18-69 years in good health. The sample was blood. This sequence joins TRBV2 and TRBJ1-4; TRBD1 is a possible D gene (5 bases). In DNA, the CDR3 is TGTGCCAGCAGGAGACAGTGGAAGGATGAAAAACTGTTTTTT. It codes for CASRRQWKDEKLFF.